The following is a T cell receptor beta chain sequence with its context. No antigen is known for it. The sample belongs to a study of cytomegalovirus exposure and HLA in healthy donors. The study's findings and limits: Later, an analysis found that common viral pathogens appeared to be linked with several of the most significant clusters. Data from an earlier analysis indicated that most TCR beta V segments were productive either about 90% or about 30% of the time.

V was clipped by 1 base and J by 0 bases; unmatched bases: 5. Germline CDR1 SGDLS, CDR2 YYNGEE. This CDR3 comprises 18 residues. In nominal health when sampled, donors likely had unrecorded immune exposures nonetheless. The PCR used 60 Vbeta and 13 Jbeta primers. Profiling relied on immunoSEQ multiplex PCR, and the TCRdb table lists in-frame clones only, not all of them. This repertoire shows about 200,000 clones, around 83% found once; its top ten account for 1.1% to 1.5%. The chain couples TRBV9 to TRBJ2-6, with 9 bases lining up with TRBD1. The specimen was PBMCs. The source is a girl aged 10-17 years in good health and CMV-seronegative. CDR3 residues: CASSVTGQGLSGANVLTF. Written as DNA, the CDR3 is TGTGCCAGCAGCGTAACGGGACAGGGACTCTCTGGGGCCAACGTCCTGACTTTC.